The rows below give T cell receptor beta chains drawn from one sample of a study of human CD4 T cells and Enterobacteriaceae. Some clones are missing from TCRdb's copy, which holds only in-frame ones; the method was immunoSEQ multiplex PCR. The sample has around 600 clones, about 40% seen once. Input material: bacteria-reactive CD4+ T cells grown in culture. The source is a human donor in good health. Each CDR3 is given with its conserved first and last residue.

>TRBV5-1|TRBJ1-1
CASSLGVGQANGEAFF
>TRBV27|TRBJ1-6
CASSLRTGGNSPLHF
>TRBV2|TRBJ2-2
CASTSSRTNTGELFF
>TRBV29-1|TRBJ2-1
CSVARAPNEQFF
>TRBV19|TRBJ1-5
CASSGTGTSNQPQHF
>TRBV2|TRBJ2-2
CASRLASTTGELFF
>TRBV6-1|TRBJ2-3
CASRLQGGTDTQYF
>TRBV29-1|TRBJ2-7
CSAEIGRGGGEQYF
>TRBV7-3|TRBJ1-6
CASSPPEKMGRENSPLHF
>TRBV18|TRBJ2-5
CASSPTEGPQETQYF
>TRBV11-1|TRBJ2-7
CASSGYLGGDEQYF
>TRBV7-6|TRBJ2-1
CASSSTLGTSGRAPHNEQFF
>TRBV6-1|TRBJ1-5
CASHQDGPGNQPQHF
>TRBV28|TRBJ2-5
CASSGLAGGRTQYF
>TRBV10-1|TRBJ2-1
CASREGAGPLFF
>TRBV7-8|TRBJ1-4
CASSRVQGANEKLFF
>TRBV12-5|TRBJ2-2
CASGPEFGELFF
>TRBV18|TRBJ2-1
CASSPPGQRLNEQFF
>TRBV5-1|TRBJ1-4
CASSLTATNEKLFF
>TRBV5-1|TRBJ2-3
CASSLSDTTQYF
>TRBV18|TRBJ1-1
CASSVSEGRNTEAFF
>TRBV6-5|TRBJ1-5
CASRLAGNNQPQHF
>TRBV18|TRBJ2-2
CASSPFSGATGELFF
>TRBV25-1|TRBJ1-4
CASPARGQGRKTVF
>TRBV5-1|TRBJ2-1
CASSLRGDFNEQFF
>TRBV30|TRBJ2-2
CAWTGTPRGELFF
>TRBV10-3|TRBJ1-2
CAISDRVGYGYTF
>TRBV5-5|TRBJ2-7
CASSLAGTGLYEQYF
>TRBV13|TRBJ1-4
CASSPDRRFEKLFF
>TRBV4-3|TRBJ1-4
CASSEAASLLVDNEKLFF
>TRBV5-1|TRBJ1-5
CASSSGQGQQPQHF
>TRBV6-5|TRBJ2-7
CASSFGRASYEQYF
>TRBV7-9|TRBJ2-7
CASSLGGGSGYEQYF
>TRBV6-1|TRBJ2-5
CASSPYRALGETQYF
>TRBV15|TRBJ2-7
CATSSHWGHSYEQYF
>TRBV18|TRBJ1-1
CASSPTAEVTEAFF
>TRBV7-6|TRBJ2-5
CASSPGSSGTQYF
>TRBV28|TRBJ2-7
CASRRQKSSYEQYF
>TRBV28|TRBJ2-7
CASRRQVTAYEQYF